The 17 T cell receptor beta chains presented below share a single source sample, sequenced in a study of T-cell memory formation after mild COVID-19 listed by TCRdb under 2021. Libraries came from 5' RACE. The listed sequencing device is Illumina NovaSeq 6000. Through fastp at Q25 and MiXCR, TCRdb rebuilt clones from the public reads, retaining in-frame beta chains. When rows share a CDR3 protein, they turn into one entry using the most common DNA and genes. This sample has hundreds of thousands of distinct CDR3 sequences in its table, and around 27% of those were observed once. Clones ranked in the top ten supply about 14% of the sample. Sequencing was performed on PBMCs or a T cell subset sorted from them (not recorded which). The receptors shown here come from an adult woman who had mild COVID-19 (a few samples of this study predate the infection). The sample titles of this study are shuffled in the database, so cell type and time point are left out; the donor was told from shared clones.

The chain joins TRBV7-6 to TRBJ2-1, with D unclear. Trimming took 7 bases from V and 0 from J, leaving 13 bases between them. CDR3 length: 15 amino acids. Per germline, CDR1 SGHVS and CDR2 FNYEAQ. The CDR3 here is CASNPDASSYNEQFF. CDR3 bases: TGTGCCAGCAACCCGGACGCGAGCTCCTACAATGAGCAGTTCTTC.

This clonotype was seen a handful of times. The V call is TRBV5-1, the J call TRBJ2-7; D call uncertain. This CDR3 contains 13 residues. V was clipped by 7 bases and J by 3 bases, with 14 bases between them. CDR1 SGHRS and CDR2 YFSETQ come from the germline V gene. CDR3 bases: TGCGCCAGCGGGGAATCACACGGCTACGAGCAGTACTTC. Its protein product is CASGESHGYEQYF.

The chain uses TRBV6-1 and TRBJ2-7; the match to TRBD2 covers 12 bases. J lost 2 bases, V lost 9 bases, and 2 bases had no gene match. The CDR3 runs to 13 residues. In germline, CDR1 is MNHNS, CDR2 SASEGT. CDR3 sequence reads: CASGLAGPYEQYF. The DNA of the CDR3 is TGTGCCAGTGGACTAGCGGGACCCTACGAGCAGTACTTC.

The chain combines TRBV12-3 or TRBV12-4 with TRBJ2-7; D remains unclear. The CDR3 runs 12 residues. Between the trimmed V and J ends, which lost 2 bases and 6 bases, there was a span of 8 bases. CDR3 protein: CASSLNIREQYF. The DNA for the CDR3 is TGTGCCAGCAGTTTAAATATTCGCGAGCAGTACTTC.

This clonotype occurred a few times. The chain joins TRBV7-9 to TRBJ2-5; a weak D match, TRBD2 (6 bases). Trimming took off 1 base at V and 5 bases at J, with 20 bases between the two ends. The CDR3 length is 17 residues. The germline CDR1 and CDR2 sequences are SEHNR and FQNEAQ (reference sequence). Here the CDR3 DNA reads TGTGCCAGCAGCTTAGGCCGCGGGGCAGGGAAGTCGGAGACCCAGTACTTC. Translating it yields CASSLGRGAGKSETQYF.

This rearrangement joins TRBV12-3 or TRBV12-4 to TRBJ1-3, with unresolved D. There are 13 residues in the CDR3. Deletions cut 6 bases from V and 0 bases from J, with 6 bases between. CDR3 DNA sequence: TGTGCCAGCAGGCGCAACTCTGGAAACACCATATATTTT. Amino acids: CASRRNSGNTIYF.

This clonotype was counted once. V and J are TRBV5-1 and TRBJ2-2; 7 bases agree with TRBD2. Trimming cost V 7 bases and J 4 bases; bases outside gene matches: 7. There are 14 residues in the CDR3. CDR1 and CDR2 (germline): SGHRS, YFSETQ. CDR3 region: CASCEPGGTGELFF. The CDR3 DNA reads TGCGCCAGCTGCGAGCCGGGGGGCACCGGGGAGCTGTTTTTT. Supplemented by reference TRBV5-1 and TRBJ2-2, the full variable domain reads KAGVTQTPRYLIKTRGQQVTLSCSPISGHRSVSWYQQTPGQGLQFLFEYFSETQRNKGNFPGRFSGRQFSNSRSEMNVSTLELGDSALYLCASCEPGGTGELFFGEGSRLTVL.

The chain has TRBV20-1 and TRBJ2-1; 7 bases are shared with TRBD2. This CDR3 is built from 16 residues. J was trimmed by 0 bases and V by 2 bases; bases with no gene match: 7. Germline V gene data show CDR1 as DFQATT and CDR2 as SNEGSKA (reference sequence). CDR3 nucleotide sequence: TGCAGTGCTAGACCTTGGGAGCGGGACTCCTACAATGAGCAGTTCTTC. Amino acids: CSARPWERDSYNEQFF.

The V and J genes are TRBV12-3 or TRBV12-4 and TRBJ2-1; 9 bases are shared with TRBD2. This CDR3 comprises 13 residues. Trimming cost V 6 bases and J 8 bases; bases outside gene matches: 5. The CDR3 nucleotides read TGTGCCAGCAGGCGGGGGGGCTGGGATGAGCAGTTCTTC. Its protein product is CASRRGGWDEQFF.

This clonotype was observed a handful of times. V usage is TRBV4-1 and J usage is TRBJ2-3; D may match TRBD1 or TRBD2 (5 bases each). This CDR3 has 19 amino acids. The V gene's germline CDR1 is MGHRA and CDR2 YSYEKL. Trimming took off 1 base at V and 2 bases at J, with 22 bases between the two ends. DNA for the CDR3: TGCGCCAGCAGCCAAGGCCCCCCTGGGACCCTCAGGGACACAGATACGCAGTATTTT. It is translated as CASSQGPPGTLRDTDTQYF.

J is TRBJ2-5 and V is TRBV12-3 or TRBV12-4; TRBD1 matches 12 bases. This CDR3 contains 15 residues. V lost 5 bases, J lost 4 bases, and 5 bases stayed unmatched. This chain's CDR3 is CASSDRDRGPETQYF. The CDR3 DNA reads TGTGCCAGCAGTGATCGGGACAGGGGGCCAGAGACCCAGTACTTC.

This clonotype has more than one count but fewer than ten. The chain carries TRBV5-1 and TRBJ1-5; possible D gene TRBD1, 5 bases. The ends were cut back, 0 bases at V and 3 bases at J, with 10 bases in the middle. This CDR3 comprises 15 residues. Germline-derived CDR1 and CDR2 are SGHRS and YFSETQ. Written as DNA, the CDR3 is TGCGCCAGCAGCTTGGGGGACGGCCTCAATCAGCCCCAGCATTTT. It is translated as CASSLGDGLNQPQHF.

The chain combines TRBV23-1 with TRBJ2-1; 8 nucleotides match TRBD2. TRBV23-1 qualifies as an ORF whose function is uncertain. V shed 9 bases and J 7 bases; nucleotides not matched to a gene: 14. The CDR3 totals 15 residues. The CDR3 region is CASSGGRGATNEQFF. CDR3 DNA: TGCGCCAGTTCCGGAGGGCGGGGGGCCACAAATGAGCAGTTCTTC.

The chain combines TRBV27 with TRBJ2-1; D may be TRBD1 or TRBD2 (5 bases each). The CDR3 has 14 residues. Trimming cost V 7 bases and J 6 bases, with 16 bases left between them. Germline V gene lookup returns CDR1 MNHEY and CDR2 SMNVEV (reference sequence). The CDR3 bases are TGTGCCAGCAACACTCCCACGAGGGGCAATGAGCAGTTCTTC. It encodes CASNTPTRGNEQFF.

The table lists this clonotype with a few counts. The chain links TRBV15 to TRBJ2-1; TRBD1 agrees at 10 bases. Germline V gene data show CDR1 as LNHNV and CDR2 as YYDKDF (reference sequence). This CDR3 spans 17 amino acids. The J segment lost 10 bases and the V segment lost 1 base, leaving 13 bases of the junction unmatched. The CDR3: CATSRGYGTGEYGEQFF. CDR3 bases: TGTGCCACCAGCAGAGGATATGGGACAGGGGAGTACGGCGAGCAGTTCTTC.

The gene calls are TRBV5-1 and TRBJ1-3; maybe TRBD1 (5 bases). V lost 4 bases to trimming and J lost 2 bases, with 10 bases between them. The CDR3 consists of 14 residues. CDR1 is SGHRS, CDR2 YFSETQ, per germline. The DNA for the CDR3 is TGCGCCAGCAGCACCGACAGTACTGGAAACACCATATATTTT. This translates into CASSTDSTGNTIYF.

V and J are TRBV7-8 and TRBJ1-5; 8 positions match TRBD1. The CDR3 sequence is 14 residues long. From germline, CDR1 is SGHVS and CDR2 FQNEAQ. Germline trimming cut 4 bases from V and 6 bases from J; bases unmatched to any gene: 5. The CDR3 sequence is CASSSDRVVQPQHF. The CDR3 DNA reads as TGTGCCAGCAGCTCGGACAGGGTAGTTCAGCCCCAGCATTTT.